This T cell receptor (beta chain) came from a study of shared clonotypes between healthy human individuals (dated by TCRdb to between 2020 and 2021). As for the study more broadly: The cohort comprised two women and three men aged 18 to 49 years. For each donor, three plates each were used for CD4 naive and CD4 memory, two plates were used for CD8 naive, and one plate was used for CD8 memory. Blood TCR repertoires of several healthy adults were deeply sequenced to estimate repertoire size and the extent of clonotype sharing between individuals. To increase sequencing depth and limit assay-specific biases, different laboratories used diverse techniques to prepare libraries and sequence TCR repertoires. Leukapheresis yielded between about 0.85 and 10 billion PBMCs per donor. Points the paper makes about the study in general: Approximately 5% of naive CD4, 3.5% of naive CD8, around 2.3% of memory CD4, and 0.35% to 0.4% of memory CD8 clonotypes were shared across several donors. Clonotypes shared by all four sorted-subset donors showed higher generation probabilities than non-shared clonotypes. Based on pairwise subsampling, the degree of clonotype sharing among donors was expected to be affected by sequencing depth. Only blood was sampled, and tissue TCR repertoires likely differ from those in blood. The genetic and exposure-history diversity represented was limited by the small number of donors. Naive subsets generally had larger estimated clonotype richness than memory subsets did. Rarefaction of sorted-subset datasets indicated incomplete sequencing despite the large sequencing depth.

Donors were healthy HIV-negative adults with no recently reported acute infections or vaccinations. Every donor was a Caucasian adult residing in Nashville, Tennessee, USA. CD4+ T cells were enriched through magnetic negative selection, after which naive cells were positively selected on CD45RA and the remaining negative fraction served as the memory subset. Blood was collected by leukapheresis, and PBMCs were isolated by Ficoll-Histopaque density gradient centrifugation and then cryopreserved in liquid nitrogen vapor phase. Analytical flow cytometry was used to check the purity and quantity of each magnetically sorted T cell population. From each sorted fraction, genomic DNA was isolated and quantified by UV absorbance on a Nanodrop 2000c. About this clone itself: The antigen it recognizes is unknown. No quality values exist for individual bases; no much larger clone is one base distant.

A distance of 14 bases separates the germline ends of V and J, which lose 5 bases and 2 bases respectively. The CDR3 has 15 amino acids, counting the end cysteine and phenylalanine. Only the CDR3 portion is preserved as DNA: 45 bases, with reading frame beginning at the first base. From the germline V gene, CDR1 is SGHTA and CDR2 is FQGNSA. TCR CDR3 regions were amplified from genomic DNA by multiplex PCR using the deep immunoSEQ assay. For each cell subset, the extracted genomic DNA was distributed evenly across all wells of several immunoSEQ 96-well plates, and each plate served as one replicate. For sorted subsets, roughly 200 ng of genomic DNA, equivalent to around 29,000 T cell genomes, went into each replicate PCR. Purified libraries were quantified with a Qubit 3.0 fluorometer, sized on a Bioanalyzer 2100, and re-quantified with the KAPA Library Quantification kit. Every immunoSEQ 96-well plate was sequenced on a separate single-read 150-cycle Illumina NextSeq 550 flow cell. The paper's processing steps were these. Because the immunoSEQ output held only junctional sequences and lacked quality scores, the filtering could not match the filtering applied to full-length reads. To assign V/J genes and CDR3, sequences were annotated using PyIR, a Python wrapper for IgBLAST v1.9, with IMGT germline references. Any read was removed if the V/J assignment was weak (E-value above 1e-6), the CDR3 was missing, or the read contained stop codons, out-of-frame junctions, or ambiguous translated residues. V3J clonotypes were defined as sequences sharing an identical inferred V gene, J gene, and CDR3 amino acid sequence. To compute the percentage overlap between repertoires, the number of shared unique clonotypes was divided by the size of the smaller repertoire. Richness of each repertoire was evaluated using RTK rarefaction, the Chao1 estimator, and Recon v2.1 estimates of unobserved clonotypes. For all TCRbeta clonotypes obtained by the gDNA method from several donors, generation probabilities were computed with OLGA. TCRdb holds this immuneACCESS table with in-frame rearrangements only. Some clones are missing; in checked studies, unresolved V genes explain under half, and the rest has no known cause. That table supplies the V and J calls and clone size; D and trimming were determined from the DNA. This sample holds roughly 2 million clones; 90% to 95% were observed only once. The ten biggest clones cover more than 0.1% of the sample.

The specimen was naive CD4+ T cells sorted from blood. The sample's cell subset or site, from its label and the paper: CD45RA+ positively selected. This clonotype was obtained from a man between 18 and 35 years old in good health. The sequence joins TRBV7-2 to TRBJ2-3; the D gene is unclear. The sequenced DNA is TGTGCCAGCAGCCCCCGAGCTGTAATCACAGATACGCAGTATTTT. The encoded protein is CASSPRAVITDTQYF.